The present TCR beta chain was sequenced within a study of blood T cells in healthy people across ages. A second PCR, run for about 6 to 11 cycles, used a sample-barcoded 5' primer plus a J-beta primer mix. Each CDR3 protein gets one entry after TCRdb re-called the 5' RACE reads with MiXCR. The sample lists over a million distinct CDR3 sequences; approximately 59% were seen once. This clonotype was found a few times. CDR3 length: 17 residues. Germline V gene data show CDR1 as SGHAT and CDR2 as FQNNGV. V was clipped by 10 bases and J by 0 bases, with 19 bases between them. The source of this sequence is a man aged 18 to 30 in good health. Sequenced input: blood. This chain links TRBV11-2 with TRBJ2-6; no reliable D call. The CDR3 here is CAIAFSRRSSGANVLTF. CDR3 nucleotides: TGTGCCATCGCCTTCTCCCGACGGAGCTCTGGGGCCAACGTCCTGACTTTC.